This passage covers 20 T cell receptor beta chains from one sample sequenced in a study of cytomegalovirus exposure and HLA in healthy donors. PCR employed 60 Vbeta and 13 Jbeta primers. Method: immunoSEQ multiplex PCR; TCRdb's copy keeps in-frame clones and lacks some. Of about 120,000 clones in the sample, approximately 80% were seen once. The source material was PBMCs. These receptors came from a man aged 35-49 years in good health and CMV-seronegative.

The chain uses TRBV12-5 and TRBJ2-5; D is perhaps TRBD2 (5 bases). Germline-derived CDR1 and CDR2 are LGHNT and FRNRAP. CDR3 length: 12 residues. The V and J ends lost 11 bases and 5 bases respectively, with 15 bases between them. The CDR3 bases are TGTGCTTGTTCCGGGGTCGGCGAGACCCAGTACTTC. This codes for CACSGVGETQYF.

This clone occurred once. The CDR3 region is CASSGGTGDGEQYF. The DNA of the CDR3 is TGCGCCAGCAGCGGGGGGACAGGGGATGGCGAGCAGTACTTC. V usage is TRBV5-1 and J usage is TRBJ2-7, with 10 bases that match TRBD1. V dropped 4 bases and J dropped 6; count of bases not matched to a gene: 7. Germline V gene lookup returns CDR1 SGHRS and CDR2 YFSETQ. The CDR3 covers 14 residues.

The V gene is TRBV30, the J gene TRBJ2-6, with D tentatively TRBD1 (5 bases). Trimming left V 0 bases short and J 0 bases short, with 15 bases between. This CDR3 has 18 residues. The V gene's germline CDR1 is GTSNPN and CDR2 SVGIG (reference sequence). CDR3 DNA sequence: TGTGCCTGGAGTGTACGGGCAGGGCCTAGCTCTGGGGCCAACGTCCTGACTTTC. This gives the protein CAWSVRAGPSSGANVLTF.

This chain connects TRBV9 to TRBJ2-6; 12 bases fit TRBD1. The germline gives CDR1 SGDLS, CDR2 YYNGEE. CDR3 length: 18 residues. The junction had 6 bases not matched to a gene; V was cut back by 3 bases and J by 2 bases. CDR3 sequence: CASSDKGQGATGANVLTF. The CDR3 coding sequence is TGTGCCAGCAGCGATAAGGGACAGGGGGCAACTGGGGCCAACGTCCTGACTTTC.

The genes are TRBV20-1 and TRBJ1-3; D uncertain. This CDR3 is built from 11 residues. Germline loops: CDR1 DFQATT, CDR2 SNEGSKA (reference sequence). V gave up 4 bases and J gave up 8 bases, with 9 bases separating them. CDR3 loop: CSAKLADTIYF. CDR3 nucleotides: TGCAGTGCTAAACTCGCGGACACCATATATTTT.

Note on this clone: At one of its ends the junction is not consistent with the germline gene, which may arise from a read error. The chain couples TRBV7-9 to TRBJ2-7; 9 bases agree with TRBD2. Looked up from germline, CDR1 is SEHNR and CDR2 is FQNEAQ (reference sequence). The CDR3 contains 14 residues. The CDR3 DNA sequence: TGTGCCAGCAGCATAGCGGGAGATATATACGAGCAGTACTTC. This sequence encodes CASSIAGDIYEQYF.

This clone was detected only once. Here the CDR3 DNA reads TGTGCCAGCAGCTTCCGCGGGAGCACAGATACGCAGTATTTT. Translating gives CASSFRGSTDTQYF. V gene TRBV7-2 combines with J gene TRBJ2-3; a weak D match, TRBD2 (5 bases). CDR1 SGHTA and CDR2 FQGNSA come from the germline V gene. The V and J ends lost 3 bases and 0 bases respectively, with 7 bases between them. The CDR3 contains 14 residues.

The V and J genes are TRBV18 and TRBJ1-1; D is perhaps TRBD1 (6 bases). This CDR3 has 16 amino acids. Germline V gene sequence: CDR1 KGHSH, CDR2 LQKENI. The V end lost 5 bases, the J end lost 0 bases, and 16 bases lay between the germline ends. DNA of the CDR3: TGTGCCAGCTCAAAAGAATCGGGACACATGAACACTGAAGCTTTCTTT. Its translation is CASSKESGHMNTEAFF.

The rearrangement links TRBV19 to TRBJ2-1; D gene uncertain. There are 13 residues in the CDR3. Trimming shortened V by 0 bases and J by 8 bases, and 8 bases separated the two germline ends. CDR1 and CDR2 from the germline V gene are LNHDA and SQIVND (reference sequence). The CDR3 reads CASSIEPRDEQFF. In nucleotides, the CDR3 is TGTGCCAGTAGTATAGAACCTCGCGATGAGCAGTTCTTC.

The chain couples TRBV27 to TRBJ2-1, with TRBD1 identical over 7 bases. The germline CDR1 and CDR2 sequences are MNHEY and SMNVEV (reference sequence). The trim removed 3 bases at V and 9 bases at J, leaving 5 bases unmatched. The CDR3 contains 13 residues. The CDR3 DNA follows: TGTGCCAGCAGTTTCGACAGGGCGGGTGAGCAGTTCTTC. It specifies CASSFDRAGEQFF.

The CDR3 reads CAWTRGRLGTGELFF. The CDR3 bases are TGTGCCTGGACCAGGGGGCGTTTAGGGACCGGGGAGCTGTTTTTT. The rearrangement joins TRBV30 to TRBJ2-2, with TRBD1 identical over 8 bases. CDR1 and CDR2 from the germline V gene are GTSNPN and SVGIG (reference sequence). The junction had 9 bases not matched to a gene; V was cut back by 4 bases and J by 5 bases. This CDR3 has 15 residues. Together with reference TRBV30 and TRBJ2-2, the CDR3 gives the full variable domain: SQTIHQWPATLVQPVGSPLSLECTVEGTSNPNLYWYRQAAGRGLQLLFYSVGIGQISSEVPQNLSASRPQDRQFILSSKKLLLSDSGFYLCAWTRGRLGTGELFFGEGSRLTVL.

The genes are TRBV6-5 and TRBJ1-1, with TRBD1 matching 7 bases. The ends lost 6 bases at V and 7 bases at J; junction bases unmatched: 8. This CDR3 is built from 13 residues. Germline CDR1 MNHEY, CDR2 SVGAGI. The CDR3 bases are TGTGCCAGCAGAGAGAGACAGGGCGGTGAAGCTTTCTTT. It specifies CASRERQGGEAFF.

J is TRBJ2-7 and V is TRBV27; 14 bases match TRBD2. This CDR3 is 16 amino acids long. The junction had 5 bases not matched to a gene; V was cut back by 4 bases and J by 3 bases. In germline, CDR1 is MNHEY, CDR2 SMNVEV (reference sequence). CDR3 sequence reads: CASSSPGTSGSYEQYF. CDR3 sequence (DNA): TGTGCCAGCAGTTCGCCCGGGACTAGCGGGAGCTACGAGCAGTACTTC.

The V gene is TRBV6-1, the J gene TRBJ1-1; possibly TRBD1 for D (5 bases). Germline CDR1 reads MNHNS; CDR2 reads SASEGT. The CDR3 loop spans 15 amino acids. The germline V and J ends were trimmed by 9 bases and 3 bases, with 20 bases remaining between them. In DNA form, the CDR3 reads TGTGCCAGTTTGTCCCCCAGGGCTTGGGACACTGAAGCTTTCTTT. Protein sequence: CASLSPRAWDTEAFF.

The chain employs TRBV30 and TRBJ2-1; D is possibly TRBD2 (6 bases). The CDR3 is made up of 14 amino acids. Germline V gene sequence: CDR1 GTSNPN, CDR2 SVGIG (reference sequence). Trimming took off 5 bases at V and 2 bases at J, with 13 bases between the two ends. The CDR3 sequence: CAWDSSVPYNEQFF. Here the CDR3 DNA reads TGTGCCTGGGACTCTAGCGTTCCCTACAATGAGCAGTTCTTC.

V is TRBV7-7 and J is TRBJ2-2; D not certain. From germline, CDR1 is SSHAT and CDR2 FNYEAQ (reference sequence). The CDR3 has 14 residues. V shed 5 bases and J shed 7 bases, with 14 bases lying between them. The CDR3 sequence is CASSLDMNLGELFF. The CDR3 region has the DNA TGTGCCAGCAGCCTAGACATGAACCTCGGGGAGCTGTTTTTT.

This clone was seen more than once but under ten times. This chain links TRBV7-9 with TRBJ2-3; TRBD1 matches at 9 bases. The germline gives CDR1 SEHNR, CDR2 FQNEAQ (reference sequence). Unmatched junction bases numbered 11, after V lost 4 bases and J lost 6 bases. This CDR3 region has 16 residues. DNA for the CDR3: TGTGCCAGCAGCTCAGAACAGGGGGCGAATGTGGATACGCAGTATTTT. Its translation is CASSSEQGANVDTQYF.

The rearrangement links TRBV7-7 to TRBJ1-3; 12 positions match TRBD1. The junction had 6 bases not matched to a gene; V was cut back by 3 bases and J by 0 bases. Per germline, CDR1 SSHAT and CDR2 FNYEAQ (reference sequence). This CDR3 has 18 residues. The CDR3 is CASSFGTGGGNSGNTIYF. In nucleotides, the CDR3 is TGTGCCAGCAGCTTTGGGACAGGGGGCGGAAACTCTGGAAACACCATATATTTT.

The gene calls are TRBV2 and TRBJ1-4; D not certain. The V end lost 8 bases, the J end lost 0 bases, and 13 bases lay between the germline ends. Germline V gene sequence: CDR1 SNHLY, CDR2 FYNNEI. This CDR3 comprises 15 residues. CDR3: CASGDLGATNEKLFF. The DNA of the CDR3 is TGTGCCAGCGGCGACTTGGGAGCAACTAATGAAAAACTGTTTTTT.

J is TRBJ1-2 and V is TRBV2; 8 nucleotides align to TRBD1. V gave up 6 bases and J gave up 4 bases; unmatched junction bases: 10. The CDR3 loop spans 15 amino acids. The V gene's germline CDR1 is SNHLY and CDR2 FYNNEI. The DNA of the CDR3 is TGTGCCAGCAGGGCCGACAGGGGCTGGACCTATGGCTACACCTTC. Amino acid sequence: CASRADRGWTYGYTF.